Below, 3 T cell receptor beta chains from the same sample are listed, as sequenced in a study of blood T cell repertoires in COVID-19. Here immunoSEQ multiplex PCR was the method, and the copy in TCRdb shows in-frame clones only, minus some. The sample has some 42,000 clones, more than 75% seen once. Sample: peripheral blood. Every receptor here comes from a woman in her 70s in a cohort sampled during active COVID-19.

The gene calls are TRBV11-2 and TRBJ2-2; D not certain. V lost 0 bases and J lost 6, with 5 bases in between. CDR3 size: 13 residues. Looked up from germline, CDR1 is SGHAT and CDR2 is FQNNGV. DNA for the CDR3: TGTGCCAGCAGCTTAGAGTCCTCCGGGGAGCTGTTTTTT. Translating it yields CASSLESSGELFF. Drawing the rest from reference TRBV11-2 and TRBJ2-2, the complete variable domain is EAGVAQSPRYKIIEKRQSVAFWCNPISGHATLYWYQQILGQGPKLLIQFQNNGVVDDSQLPKDRFSAERLKGVDSTLKIQPAKLEDSAVYLCASSLESSGELFFGEGSRLTVL.

This sequence joins TRBV5-1 and TRBJ2-1, with D unclear. Trimming took 0 bases from V and 0 from J, leaving 7 bases between them. CDR3 length equals 15 residues. Germline CDR1 is SGHRS and CDR2 is YFSETQ. The CDR3 loop reads CASSLELSSYNEQFF. CDR3 bases: TGCGCCAGCAGCTTGGAGCTTAGCTCCTACAATGAGCAGTTCTTC.

V and J are TRBV5-6 and TRBJ2-5; unclear D gene. The ends were cut back, 0 bases at V and 5 bases at J, with 11 bases in the middle. Germline CDR1 and CDR2: SGHDT and YYEEEE. The CDR3 is made up of 14 amino acids. The CDR3 loop reads CASSLGPRSETQYF. As DNA, the CDR3 is TGTGCCAGCAGCTTGGGGCCCAGGTCGGAGACCCAGTACTTC.